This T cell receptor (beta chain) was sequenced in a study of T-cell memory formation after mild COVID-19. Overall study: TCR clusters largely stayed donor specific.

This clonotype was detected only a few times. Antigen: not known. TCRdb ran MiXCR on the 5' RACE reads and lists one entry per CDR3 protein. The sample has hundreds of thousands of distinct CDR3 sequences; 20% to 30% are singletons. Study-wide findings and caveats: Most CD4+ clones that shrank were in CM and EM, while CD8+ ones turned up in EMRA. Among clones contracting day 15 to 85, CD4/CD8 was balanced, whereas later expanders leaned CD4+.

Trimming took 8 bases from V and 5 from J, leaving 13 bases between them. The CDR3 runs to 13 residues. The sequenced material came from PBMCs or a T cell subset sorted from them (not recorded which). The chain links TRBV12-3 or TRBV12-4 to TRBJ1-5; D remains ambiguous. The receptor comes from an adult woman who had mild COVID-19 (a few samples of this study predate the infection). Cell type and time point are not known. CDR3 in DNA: TGTGCCAGCTCCCAGGACCCATATCAGCCCCAGCATTTT. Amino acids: CASSQDPYQPQHF.